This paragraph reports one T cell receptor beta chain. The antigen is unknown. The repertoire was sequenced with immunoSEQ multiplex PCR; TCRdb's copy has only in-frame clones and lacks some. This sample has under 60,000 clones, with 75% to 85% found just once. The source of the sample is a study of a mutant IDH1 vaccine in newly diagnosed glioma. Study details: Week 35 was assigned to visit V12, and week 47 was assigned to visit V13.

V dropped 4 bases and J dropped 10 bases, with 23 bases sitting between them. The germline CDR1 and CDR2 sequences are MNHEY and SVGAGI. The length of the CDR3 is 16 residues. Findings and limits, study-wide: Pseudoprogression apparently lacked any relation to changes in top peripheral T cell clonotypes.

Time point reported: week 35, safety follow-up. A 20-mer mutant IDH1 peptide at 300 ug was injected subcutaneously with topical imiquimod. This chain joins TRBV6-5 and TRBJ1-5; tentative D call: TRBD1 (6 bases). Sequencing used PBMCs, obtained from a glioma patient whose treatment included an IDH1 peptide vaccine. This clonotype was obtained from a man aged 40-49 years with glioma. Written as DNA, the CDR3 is TGTGCCAGCAGTTCTATACCTCGGCCAGGGGATTTACCCCAGCATTTT. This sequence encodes CASSSIPRPGDLPQHF.